The 20 T cell receptor beta chains below all came from one sample that was sequenced in a study of cytomegalovirus exposure and HLA in healthy donors. The PCR contained 60 Vbeta and 13 Jbeta primers. Measured with immunoSEQ multiplex PCR; TCRdb has only the in-frame clones, and not every one. The table has around 65,000 clones, 80% seen once. The sample taken for sequencing was PBMCs. The source of these receptors is a woman in her 30s in good health and CMV-seronegative.

The rearrangement uses TRBV25-1 and TRBJ2-1; 7 nucleotides line up with TRBD1. Germline assignment: CDR1 MGHDK and CDR2 SYGVNS. The CDR3 sequence is 13 residues long. The trim removed 4 bases at V and 3 bases at J, leaving 0 bases unmatched. CDR3 bases: TGTGCCAGCAGTGGGACAGGCTACAATGAGCAGTTCTTC. Its translation: CASSGTGYNEQFF.

The rearrangement uses TRBV6-5 and TRBJ1-6; no definite D call. V shed 0 bases and J shed 10 bases, with 7 bases lying between them. The CDR3 runs 13 residues. Germline assignment: CDR1 MNHEY and CDR2 SVGAGI. For the CDR3, the DNA is TGTGCCAGCAGTTACTCCCCAGAATCACCCCTCCACTTT. It codes for CASSYSPESPLHF.

CDR3 sequence: CASSQETSGTWEQYF. DNA for the CDR3: TGCGCCAGCAGCCAAGAGACTAGCGGCACCTGGGAGCAGTACTTC. V is TRBV4-3 and J is TRBJ2-7, with 9 bases that match TRBD2. CDR1 is LGHNA, CDR2 YSLEER, per germline. The CDR3 covers 15 residues. The V gene end was trimmed by 0 bases and the J gene end by 7 bases; junction bases not matched to a gene: 7.

The chain uses TRBV5-6 and TRBJ2-2; 15 nucleotides align to TRBD2. V shed 4 bases and J 4 bases; nucleotides not matched to a gene: 8. Germline V gene sequence: CDR1 SGHDT, CDR2 YYEEEE. This CDR3 contains 18 residues. The CDR3, as DNA: TGTGCCAGCAGCCAACCGGGACTAGCGGGAGGCGGCACCGGGGAGCTGTTTTTT. This codes for CASSQPGLAGGGTGELFF.

This clone was counted between two and nine times. J is TRBJ1-1 and V is TRBV6-6, with D perhaps matching TRBD1 (5 bases). Deletions cut 0 bases from V and 0 bases from J, with 11 bases between. This CDR3 region has 16 residues. Germline V lookup: CDR1 MNHNY, CDR2 SVGAGI (reference sequence). The CDR3, as DNA: TGTGCCAGCAGTTACTCGTCCAGGGTAATGAACACTGAAGCTTTCTTT. Protein: CASSYSSRVMNTEAFF.

The V and J genes are TRBV11-2 and TRBJ1-1; TRBD1 aligns across 7 bases. Unmatched junction bases numbered 8, after V lost 4 bases and J lost 3 bases. The germline CDR1 and CDR2 sequences are SGHAT and FQNNGV. CDR3 length equals 15 residues. The CDR3 loop reads CASSWVTGTDTEAFF. The CDR3 DNA follows: TGTGCCAGCAGCTGGGTGACAGGGACCGACACTGAAGCTTTCTTT.

The rearrangement joins TRBV30 to TRBJ1-1; 7 bases match TRBD1. The CDR3 is 12 amino acids. J was trimmed by 5 bases and V by 2 bases; bases with no gene match: 2. Germline V gene data show CDR1 as GTSNPN and CDR2 as SVGIG (reference sequence). CDR3 region: CAWSRQGTEAFF. The CDR3 bases are TGTGCCTGGAGTCGACAGGGTACTGAAGCTTTCTTT.

The gene calls are TRBV9 and TRBJ2-5; TRBD1 is a possible D gene (6 bases). Trimming took 4 bases from V and 2 from J, leaving 15 bases between them. CDR3 length: 15 residues. The germline V gene has CDR1 SGDLS and CDR2 YYNGEE. CDR3 bases: TGTGCCAGCAGCCTCGCGACAGGTCCTCAAGAGACCCAGTACTTC. This encodes CASSLATGPQETQYF.

V gene TRBV29-1 combines with J gene TRBJ1-1, with 9 bases identical to TRBD1. Germline V gives CDR1 SQVTM, CDR2 ANQGSEA. The J segment lost 4 bases and the V segment lost 4 bases, leaving 4 bases of the junction unmatched. CDR3 length: 13 residues. CDR3 in DNA: TGCAGCGTTGGGGACAGGGTTGGCACTGAAGCTTTCTTT. It translates to CSVGDRVGTEAFF.

The chain uses TRBV25-1 and TRBJ2-1, with a weak D call TRBD2 (6 bases). The CDR3 consists of 12 residues. The germline CDR1 and CDR2 sequences are MGHDK and SYGVNS. Between the trimmed V and J ends, which lost 5 bases and 10 bases, there was a span of 12 bases. This chain's CDR3 is CASSPQGGEQFF. The CDR3 nucleotides read TGTGCCAGCAGTCCCCAGGGAGGCGAGCAGTTCTTC.

In DNA, the CDR3 is TGTGCCAGCAGTGACTCGACTAGCGGGGGCCCAGATACGCAGTATTTT. Translated, it gives CASSDSTSGGPDTQYF. The gene calls are TRBV6-4 and TRBJ2-3, with TRBD2 identical over 12 bases. Germline CDR1 MRHNA, CDR2 SNTAGT. V lost 0 bases to trimming and J lost 4 bases; unmatched junction nucleotides: 2. This CDR3 spans 16 amino acids.

The rearrangement uses TRBV4-1 and TRBJ1-4; the D gene is possibly TRBD1 (6 bases). Trimming took off 0 bases at V and 8 bases at J, with 16 bases between the two ends. This CDR3 comprises 16 residues. Germline V gene lookup returns CDR1 MGHRA and CDR2 YSYEKL. CDR3 amino acids: CASSQDKVGGGEKLFF. The CDR3, as DNA: TGCGCCAGCAGCCAAGATAAGGTAGGGGGGGGAGAAAAACTGTTTTTT.

The V gene is TRBV4-1, the J gene TRBJ1-2; D remains unclear. Trimming took off 0 bases at V and 3 bases at J, with 11 bases between the two ends. CDR3 length: 15 residues. CDR1 and CDR2 from the germline V gene are MGHRA and YSYEKL. The DNA of the CDR3 is TGCGCCAGCAGCCAAGATGGTATGCCGGACTATGGCTACACCTTC. The encoded protein is CASSQDGMPDYGYTF.

Only one count was recorded for this clone. J is TRBJ2-5 and V is TRBV30, with D unresolved. V gave up 0 bases and J gave up 4 bases, with 12 bases separating them. The CDR3 contains 14 residues. From germline, CDR1 is GTSNPN and CDR2 SVGIG (reference sequence). CDR3 sequence (DNA): TGTGCCTGGAGTGTATTTAGGAGTGGAGAGACCCAGTACTTC. Translating it yields CAWSVFRSGETQYF. The whole variable domain, remainder taken from reference TRBV30 and TRBJ2-5, is SQTIHQWPATLVQPVGSPLSLECTVEGTSNPNLYWYRQAAGRGLQLLFYSVGIGQISSEVPQNLSASRPQDRQFILSSKKLLLSDSGFYLCAWSVFRSGETQYFGPGTRLLVL.

The V gene is TRBV15, the J gene TRBJ2-7, with TRBD2 as a possible D gene (5 bases). The ends were cut back, 0 bases at V and 5 bases at J, with 11 bases in the middle. The length of the CDR3 is 14 residues. Germline CDR1 and CDR2: LNHNV and YYDKDF (reference sequence). CDR3 loop: CATSRDLGVNEQYF. CDR3 DNA: TGTGCCACCAGCAGAGATCTCGGGGTTAACGAGCAGTACTTC.

The V and J genes are TRBV11-2 and TRBJ2-2; 7 bases match TRBD2. V was pared by 0 bases and J by 6 bases, with 7 bases of the junction left unmatched. This CDR3 comprises 16 residues. From germline, CDR1 is SGHAT and CDR2 FQNNGV. Written as DNA, the CDR3 is TGTGCCAGCAGCTTAGATCATGGTAGCGGGTCCGGGGAGCTGTTTTTT. It encodes CASSLDHGSGSGELFF.

The chain employs TRBV7-2 and TRBJ2-2; D call uncertain. Germline V CDR1 and CDR2: SGHTA, FQGNSA. The V end lost 8 bases, the J end lost 3 bases, and 13 bases lay between the germline ends. CDR3 length: 14 amino acids. The CDR3 sequence is CASGPLGYTGELFF. The CDR3 bases are TGTGCCAGCGGGCCCCTCGGATACACCGGGGAGCTGTTTTTT.

The V call is TRBV15, the J call TRBJ2-7; 7 bases map to TRBD2. In germline, CDR1 is LNHNV, CDR2 YYDKDF (reference sequence). Trimming at V came to 3 bases and at J to 3 bases, leaving 5 bases not matched to a gene. The CDR3 spans 14 residues. The DNA for the CDR3 is TGTGCCACCAGCAGGGCAGGACTAGACTACGAGCAGTACTTC. This codes for CATSRAGLDYEQYF.

The rearrangement joins TRBV5-8 to TRBJ1-6, with 8 bases identical to TRBD1. This CDR3 spans 15 amino acids. CDR1 is SGHTS, CDR2 YDEGEE, per germline. The J segment lost 6 bases and the V segment lost 4 bases, leaving 6 bases of the junction unmatched. The CDR3 is CASSNWTGLNSPLHF. CDR3 in DNA: TGTGCCAGCAGCAACTGGACAGGGCTTAATTCACCCCTCCACTTT.

This clone showed up just a few times. The chain recombines TRBV28 with TRBJ1-2, with TRBD1 matching 11 bases. After removal of 2 bases from V and 1 base from J, the junction contained 0 bases not matched to a gene. The V gene's germline CDR1 is MDHEN and CDR2 SYDVKM. There are 15 residues in the CDR3. The CDR3 coding sequence is TGTGCCAGCAGTTTAGGGACAGGGGGTAACTATGGCTACACCTTC. Translating it yields CASSLGTGGNYGYTF.